This is a list of T cell receptor beta chains from one sample in a study of OX40 agonist ivuxolimab in advanced cancers. TCRdb's copy holds only in-frame clones and misses some; the assay was immunoSEQ multiplex PCR. The sample yields fewer than 100,000 clones, 85% to 90% seen once. The sample here was CD4+ or CD8+ T cells sorted from blood, taken in a trial of the OX40 agonist ivuxolimab. The receptors were gathered from an adult with an advanced solid tumor such as melanoma, head and neck, liver or kidney cancer. CDR3s include the opening cysteine and the closing phenylalanine or tryptophan. A D gene is named only where the DNA matches it firmly. The listing skips clone size in some rows; elsewhere it reads once, few, many or a size class.

v_call	j_call	d_call	clone_size	cdr3_aa	cdr3_nt
TRBV19	TRBJ2-1	TRBD1	NA	CASSIDRGSSSPSDEQFF	TGTGCCAGTAGTATTGACAGGGGGTCGTCCAGCCCCTCGGATGAGCAGTTCTTC
TRBV10-3	TRBJ2-1	NA	NA	CASAKELMSYNEQFF	TGTGCCTCCGCTAAGGAGTTAATGTCCTACAATGAGCAGTTCTTC
TRBV4-3	TRBJ2-7	TRBD1	NA	CASSRVLDREGYEQYF	TGCGCCAGCAGCCGGGTACTAGACAGGGAAGGCTACGAGCAGTACTTC
TRBV6-6	TRBJ1-2	NA	few	CASTGDYGYTF	TGTGCCAGCACAGGGGACTATGGCTACACCTTC
TRBV4-1	TRBJ1-2	TRBD1	NA	CASSLDGTGGGYTF	TGCGCCAGCAGCCTAGATGGGACAGGGGGTGGCTACACCTTC
TRBV18	TRBJ1-1	TRBD1	NA	CASSRGTGGPEAFF	TGTGCCAGCTCACGAGGGACAGGGGGTCCGGAAGCTTTCTTT
TRBV28	TRBJ1-1	TRBD1	few	CASSRTGEGLSEAFF	TGTGCCAGCAGTAGGACAGGGGAGGGCTTGAGTGAAGCTTTCTTT
TRBV14	TRBJ2-5	TRBD2	NA	CASNLAGGEETQYF	TGTGCCAGCAACCTAGCGGGAGGTGAAGAGACCCAGTACTTC
TRBV4-1	TRBJ1-4	NA	NA	CASSQSFQGGEKLFF	TGCGCCAGCAGCCAATCGTTCCAGGGAGGTGAAAAACTGTTTTTT
TRBV6-1	TRBJ1-5	NA	NA	CASSEGRRGQPQHF	TGTGCCAGCAGTGAAGGTCGACGGGGCCAGCCCCAGCATTTT
TRBV28	TRBJ1-2	NA	NA	CASSSGQRYGYTF	TGTGCCAGCAGTTCAGGACAGAGATATGGCTACACCTTC
TRBV28	TRBJ1-4	NA	NA	CASSLATNEKLFF	TGTGCCAGCAGTCTTGCAACTAATGAAAAACTGTTTTTT
TRBV7-9	TRBJ2-2	NA	NA	CASSLITKGGELFF	TGTGCCAGCAGCTTAATCACAAAAGGCGGGGAGCTGTTTTTT
TRBV4-2	TRBJ1-1	TRBD1	NA	CASSRIGLRGVNTEAFF	TGTGCCAGCAGCCGGATCGGGCTCAGGGGGGTTAACACTGAAGCTTTCTTT
TRBV6-1	TRBJ1-1	NA	NA	CASSEGGNTEAFF	TGTGCCAGCAGTGAAGGGGGGAACACTGAAGCTTTCTTT
TRBV21-1	TRBJ1-1	NA	once	CASSHERYRASTEAFF	TGTGCCAGCAGCCATGAGCGCTATAGGGCGAGCACTGAAGCTTTCTTT
TRBV7-2	TRBJ1-2	NA	few	CASSPQGRTSNYGYTF	TGTGCCAGCAGCCCCCAGGGGCGTACCTCCAACTATGGCTACACCTTC
TRBV11-3	TRBJ2-1	TRBD2	NA	CASSLGASGYNEQFF	TGTGCCAGCAGCTTAGGGGCTAGCGGATACAATGAGCAGTTCTTC
TRBV28	TRBJ2-1	NA	NA	CASSLGSLYNEQFF	TGTGCCAGCAGTTTGGGATCCCTGTACAATGAGCAGTTCTTC
TRBV29-1	TRBJ1-1	NA	NA	CSVEVQKNTEAFF	TGCAGCGTTGAAGTACAGAAGAACACTGAAGCTTTCTTT
TRBV5-6	TRBJ2-3	NA	NA	CASSGPGVVDTQYF	TGTGCCAGCAGCGGACCGGGGGTGGTAGATACGCAGTATTTT
TRBV7-3	TRBJ2-5	TRBD1	few	CASSQGGPQETQYF	TGTGCCAGCAGCCAAGGGGGCCCTCAAGAGACCCAGTACTTC
TRBV5-1	TRBJ1-4	NA	NA	CASSFGTGNEKLFF	TGCGCCAGCAGCTTCGGGACGGGGAATGAAAAACTGTTTTTT
TRBV18	TRBJ2-5	NA	once	CASSPGGPETQYF	TGTGCCAGCTCACCGGGGGGCCCAGAGACCCAGTACTTC
TRBV9	TRBJ2-3	NA	NA	CASSVGGADTQYF	TGTGCCAGCAGCGTAGGCGGGGCAGATACGCAGTATTTT
TRBV28	TRBJ2-3	TRBD2	NA	CASSLVAGRTSGGGGQYF	TGTGCCAGCAGTTTAGTTGCGGGGCGGACTAGCGGAGGGGGTGGGCAGTATTTT
TRBV9	TRBJ2-5	TRBD2	NA	CASSVGGSQETQYF	TGTGCCAGCAGCGTCGGGGGGAGCCAAGAGACCCAGTACTTC
TRBV27	TRBJ1-1	NA	NA	CASSFGRTMNTEAFF	TGTGCCAGCAGTTTCGGACGGACTATGAACACTGAAGCTTTCTTT
TRBV30	TRBJ2-2	NA	once	CAWKELGRGSGELFF	TGTGCATGGAAGGAGTTGGGCCGGGGATCCGGGGAGCTGTTTTTT
TRBV14	TRBJ2-3	NA	NA	CASSQVGGRTDTQYF	TGTGCCAGCAGCCAAGTTGGGGGGCGCACAGATACGCAGTATTTT
TRBV18	TRBJ1-1	NA	NA	CASSQDGDTEAFF	TGTGCCAGCTCGCAGGACGGAGACACTGAAGCTTTCTTT
TRBV6-5	TRBJ2-1	NA	NA	CASSYFSNNEQFF	TGTGCCAGCAGTTACTTCTCAAACAATGAGCAGTTCTTC
TRBV27	TRBJ2-1	NA	once	CASSLGQGRSYNEQFF	TGTGCCAGCAGTTTGGGGCAGGGGAGGTCCTACAATGAGCAGTTCTTC
TRBV7-6	TRBJ2-1	NA	NA	CASSLGWFVSYNEQFF	TGTGCCAGCAGCTTGGGGTGGTTTGTCTCCTACAATGAGCAGTTCTTC
TRBV28	TRBJ1-4	TRBD1	NA	CASYPGQLNEKLFF	TGTGCCAGCTATCCGGGACAGCTTAATGAAAAACTGTTTTTT
TRBV5-4	TRBJ2-5	NA	once	CASSLNQETQYF	TGTGCCAGCAGCCTGAATCAAGAGACCCAGTACTTC
TRBV4-2	TRBJ2-1	NA	NA	CASSQVGVYNEQFF	TGTGCCAGCAGCCAAGTCGGCGTCTACAATGAGCAGTTCTTC
TRBV19	TRBJ2-5	TRBD1	NA	CASSDRVETQYF	TGTGCCAGTAGTGACAGGGTGGAGACCCAGTACTTC
TRBV19	TRBJ2-3	TRBD2	NA	CASSSWASGSLDTQYF	TGTGCCAGTAGTAGTTGGGCTAGCGGGAGTCTAGATACGCAGTATTTT
TRBV15	TRBJ2-3	TRBD2	NA	CATSRAGGATDTQYF	TGTGCCACCAGCAGAGCGGGGGGGGCCACAGATACGCAGTATTTT
TRBV7-9	TRBJ2-1	NA	NA	CASSLEGVWGNEQFF	TGTGCCAGCAGCTTAGAAGGGGTATGGGGCAATGAGCAGTTCTTC
TRBV30	TRBJ1-2	NA	few	CAWSEIGAGYTF	TGTGCCTGGAGTGAGATAGGCGCCGGCTACACCTTC
TRBV5-1	TRBJ2-2	NA	NA	CASSFYGGLGELFF	TGCGCCAGCAGCTTTTATGGGGGCCTCGGGGAGCTGTTTTTT
TRBV30	TRBJ2-3	TRBD2	NA	CAWSVKAGHTDTQYF	TGTGCCTGGAGTGTCAAAGCGGGGCACACAGATACGCAGTATTTT
TRBV6-1	TRBJ2-2	TRBD1	NA	CASSDARDRNF	TGTGCCAGCAGTGACGCTAGGGACAGGAACTTT
TRBV4-1	TRBJ2-2	TRBD2	NA	CASSQDGSGVSGELFF	TGCGCCAGCAGCCAAGATGGTAGCGGGGTTAGCGGGGAGCTGTTTTTT
TRBV10-3	TRBJ1-4	TRBD1	NA	CAIGMTGGNEKLFF	TGTGCCATCGGAATGACAGGGGGAAATGAAAAACTGTTTTTT
TRBV28	TRBJ2-2	TRBD1	once	CASRRTGPITGELFF	TGTGCCAGCAGGCGGACAGGCCCCATCACCGGGGAGCTGTTTTTT
TRBV6-1	TRBJ1-2	NA	NA	CASKQYREANYGYTF	TGTGCCAGCAAACAGTACAGGGAAGCTAACTATGGCTACACCTTC
TRBV7-9	TRBJ1-6	NA	NA	CASSSIGDNSPLHF	TGTGCCAGCAGCTCTATCGGGGACAATTCACCCCTCCACTTT
TRBV29-1	TRBJ1-1	NA	NA	CSVERGGTEAFF	TGCAGCGTTGAAAGAGGGGGGACAGAAGCTTTCTTT
TRBV11-2	TRBJ1-1	NA	once	CASSFLKSMNTEAFF	TGTGCCAGCAGCTTTCTGAAGTCGATGAACACTGAAGCTTTCTTT
TRBV18	TRBJ2-3	TRBD1	NA	CASSLRQGNTDTQYF	TGTGCCAGCTCACTTCGACAGGGGAACACAGATACGCAGTATTTT
TRBV28	TRBJ1-5	TRBD1	NA	CASSPGGGNQPQHF	TGTGCCAGCAGTCCAGGGGGAGGCAATCAGCCCCAGCATTTT
TRBV7-9	TRBJ2-1	TRBD2	NA	CASSLVAGLYNEQFF	TGTGCCAGCAGCTTAGTAGCGGGACTCTACAATGAGCAGTTCTTC
TRBV19	TRBJ1-1	NA	NA	CASRDTTSGLNTEAFF	TGTGCCAGTAGGGACACTACGAGCGGGCTAAACACTGAAGCTTTCTTT
TRBV7-6	TRBJ1-1	NA	NA	CASSLGSIGVNTEAFF	TGTGCCAGCAGCTTAGGGAGTATCGGGGTCAACACTGAAGCTTTCTTT
TRBV5-1	TRBJ2-5	TRBD1	NA	CASSLGDRSETQYF	TGCGCCAGCAGCTTGGGGGACAGGTCAGAGACCCAGTACTTC
TRBV5-1	TRBJ2-7	NA	NA	CASSLGGKTYEQYF	TGCGCCAGCAGCTTGGGTGGCAAGACCTACGAGCAGTACTTC